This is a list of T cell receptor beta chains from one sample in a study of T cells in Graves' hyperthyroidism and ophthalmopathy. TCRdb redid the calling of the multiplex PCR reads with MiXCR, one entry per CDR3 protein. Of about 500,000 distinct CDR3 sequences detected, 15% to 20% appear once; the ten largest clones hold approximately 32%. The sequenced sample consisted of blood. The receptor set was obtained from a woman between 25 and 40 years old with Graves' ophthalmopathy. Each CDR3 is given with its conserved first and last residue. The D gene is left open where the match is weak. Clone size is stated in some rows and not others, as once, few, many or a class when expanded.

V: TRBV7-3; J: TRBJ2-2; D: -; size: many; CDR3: CASSLLAVTGELFF; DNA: TGTGCCAGCAGCTTACTAGCAGTTACCGGGGAGCTGTTTTTT
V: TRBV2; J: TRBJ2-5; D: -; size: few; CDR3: CATSRDSEETQYF; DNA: TGTGCCACCTCGAGGGACTCCGAAGAGACCCAGTACTTC
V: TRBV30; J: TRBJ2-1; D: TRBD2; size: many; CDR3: CAWNLAGIYNEQFF; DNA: TGTGCCTGGAACTTAGCGGGGATTTACAATGAGCAGTTCTTC
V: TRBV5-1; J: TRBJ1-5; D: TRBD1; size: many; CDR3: CASSRTGTGDQPQHF; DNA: TGCGCCAGCAGCAGGACCGGGACAGGGGATCAGCCCCAGCATTTT
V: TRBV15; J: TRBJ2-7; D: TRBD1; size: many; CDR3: CATSQRDRGREQYF; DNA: TGTGCCACCAGCCAACGGGACAGGGGACGCGAGCAGTACTTC
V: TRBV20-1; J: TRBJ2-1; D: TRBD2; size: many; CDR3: CSATSGRADNEQFF; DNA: TGCAGTGCTACGAGCGGGAGGGCCGACAATGAGCAGTTCTTC
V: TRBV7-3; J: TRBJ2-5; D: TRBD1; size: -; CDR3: CASSRTGAKEAQYF; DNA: TGTGCCAGCAGCCGGACAGGGGCGAAAGAGGCCCAGTACTTC
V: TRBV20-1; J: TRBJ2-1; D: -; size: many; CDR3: CSATPGAGEEQFF; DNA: TGCAGTGCGACACCGGGGGCGGGGGAAGAGCAGTTCTTC
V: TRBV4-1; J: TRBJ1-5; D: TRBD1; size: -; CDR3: CASSHFTGENQPQHF; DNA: TGCGCCAGCAGCCATTTTACAGGGGAAAATCAGCCCCAGCATTTT
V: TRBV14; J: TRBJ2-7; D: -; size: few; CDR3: CASSLPFSGAEQYF; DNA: TGTGCCAGCAGCCTTCCTTTTTCAGGGGCCGAGCAGTACTTC
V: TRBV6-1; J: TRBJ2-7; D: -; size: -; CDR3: CASSDAGAEQYF; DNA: TGTGCCAGCAGTGACGCCGGGGCCGAGCAGTACTTC
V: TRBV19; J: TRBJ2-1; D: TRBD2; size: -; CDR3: CASSPMLSSGAYNEQFF; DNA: TGTGCCAGTAGTCCTATGCTTTCTAGCGGGGCCTACAATGAGCAGTTCTTC
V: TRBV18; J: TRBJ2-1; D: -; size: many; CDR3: CASSPRTPPGNEQFF; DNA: TGTGCCAGCTCACCCCGGACCCCTCCGGGGAATGAGCAGTTCTTC
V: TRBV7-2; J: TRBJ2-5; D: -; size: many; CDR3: CASSLEDSQETQYF; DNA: TGTGCCAGCAGCTTAGAGGACTCTCAAGAGACCCAGTACTTC
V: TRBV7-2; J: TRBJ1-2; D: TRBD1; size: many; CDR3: CASSPLPPQGAVGYTF; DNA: TGTGCCAGCAGCCCCCTTCCTCCACAGGGGGCAGTTGGCTACACCTTC
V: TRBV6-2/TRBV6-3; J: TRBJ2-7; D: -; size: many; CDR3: CASKVDISSYEQYF; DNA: TGTGCCAGCAAGGTGGACATCAGCTCCTACGAGCAGTACTTC
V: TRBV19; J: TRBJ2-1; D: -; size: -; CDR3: CASSIVGWGAEQFF; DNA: TGTGCCAGTAGTATAGTAGGCTGGGGTGCTGAGCAGTTCTTC
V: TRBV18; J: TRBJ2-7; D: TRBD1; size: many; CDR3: CASSPRQGEGYEQYF; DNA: TGTGCCAGCTCACCCCGACAGGGGGAGGGATACGAGCAGTACTTC
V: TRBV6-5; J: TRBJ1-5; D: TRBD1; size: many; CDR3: CASSYRGQGAPQHF; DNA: TGTGCCAGCAGTTACCGGGGACAGGGGGCACCCCAGCATTTT
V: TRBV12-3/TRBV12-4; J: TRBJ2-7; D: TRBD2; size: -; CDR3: CASSPIAGGLFTYEQYF; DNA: TGTGCCAGCAGTCCGATAGCGGGAGGGCTTTTTACGTACGAGCAGTACTTC
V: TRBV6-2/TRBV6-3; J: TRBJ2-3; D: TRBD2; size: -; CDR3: CASSYRREGLDTQYF; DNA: TGTGCCAGCAGTTACCGGCGGGAGGGCCTTGATACGCAGTATTTT
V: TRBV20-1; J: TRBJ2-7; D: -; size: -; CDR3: CSANVATTGLYEQYF; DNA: TGCAGTGCTAACGTCGCAACCACAGGCCTGTACGAGCAGTACTTC
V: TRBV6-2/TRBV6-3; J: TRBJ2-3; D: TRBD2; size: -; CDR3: CASSYPAGNSDTQYF; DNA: TGTGCCAGCAGTTACCCAGCGGGGAACTCAGATACGCAGTATTTT
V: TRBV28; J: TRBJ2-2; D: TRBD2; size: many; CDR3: CASSSTVLAGVTGELFF; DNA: TGTGCCAGCAGTTCCACCGTACTAGCGGGAGTCACCGGGGAGCTGTTTTTT
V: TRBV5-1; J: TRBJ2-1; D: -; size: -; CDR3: CASSLDGNRYNEQFF; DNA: TGCGCCAGCAGCTTGGATGGGAATCGCTACAATGAGCAGTTCTTC
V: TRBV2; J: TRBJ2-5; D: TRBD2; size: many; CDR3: CASGGLAEETQYF; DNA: TGTGCCAGCGGGGGACTAGCGGAAGAGACCCAGTACTTC
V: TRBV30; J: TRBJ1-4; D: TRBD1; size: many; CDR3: CASDREADEKLFF; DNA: TGTGCCAGCGACAGGGAGGCGGATGAAAAACTGTTTTTT
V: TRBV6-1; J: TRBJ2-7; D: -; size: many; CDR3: CASSWKFDRSSYEQYF; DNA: TGTGCCAGCAGTTGGAAATTCGACAGAAGTTCCTACGAGCAGTACTTC
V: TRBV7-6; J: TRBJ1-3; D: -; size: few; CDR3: CASSLGGRTRNTIYF; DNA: TGTGCCAGCAGCTTGGGGGGGAGGACTCGAAACACCATATATTTT
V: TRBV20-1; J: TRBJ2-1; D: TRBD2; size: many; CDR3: CSARDFPLAERNEQFF; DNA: TGCAGTGCTAGAGATTTTCCACTAGCGGAACGCAATGAGCAGTTCTTC
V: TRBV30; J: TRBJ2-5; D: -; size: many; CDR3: CAWSGDLSRETQYF; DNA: TGTGCCTGGAGCGGAGATCTCAGCAGGGAGACCCAGTACTTC
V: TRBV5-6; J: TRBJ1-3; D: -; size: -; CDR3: CASGRDSGSSGNTIYF; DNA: TGTGCCAGCGGACGCGACAGCGGCAGCTCTGGAAACACCATATATTTT
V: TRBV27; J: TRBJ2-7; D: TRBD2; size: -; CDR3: CASSDRVLTSGRSEQYF; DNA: TGTGCCAGCAGCGACAGGGTTTTGACTAGCGGGAGAAGCGAGCAGTACTTC
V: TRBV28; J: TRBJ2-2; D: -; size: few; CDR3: CASYGGPLNTGELFF; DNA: TGTGCCAGCTACGGGGGGCCCTTGAACACCGGGGAGCTGTTTTTT
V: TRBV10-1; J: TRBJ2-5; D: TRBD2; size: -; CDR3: CASSALAGEGETQYF; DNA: TGCGCCAGCAGTGCTCTAGCGGGAGAAGGAGAGACCCAGTACTTC
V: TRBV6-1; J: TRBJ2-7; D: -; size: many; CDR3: CASLGPLGYEQYF; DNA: TGTGCCAGCCTGGGACCGTTGGGTTACGAGCAGTACTTC
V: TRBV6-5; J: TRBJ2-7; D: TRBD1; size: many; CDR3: CASSYGQGDYEQYF; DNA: TGTGCCAGCAGTTACGGGCAGGGGGACTACGAGCAGTACTTC
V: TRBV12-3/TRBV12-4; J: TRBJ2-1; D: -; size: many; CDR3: CASSSSPRGLIEQFF; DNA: TGTGCCAGCAGTTCGAGCCCTCGAGGTCTAATCGAGCAGTTCTTC
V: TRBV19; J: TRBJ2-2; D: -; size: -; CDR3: CASTGETTGELFF; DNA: TGTGCCAGTACGGGGGAGACCACCGGGGAGCTGTTTTTT
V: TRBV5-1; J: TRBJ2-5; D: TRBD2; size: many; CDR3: CASSLGAAGVFETQYF; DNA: TGCGCCAGCAGCTTGGGGGCCGCGGGAGTCTTCGAGACCCAGTACTTC
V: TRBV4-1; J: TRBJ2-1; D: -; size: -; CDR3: CASSHQPGYNEQFF; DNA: TGCGCCAGCAGCCACCAGCCGGGCTACAATGAGCAGTTCTTC